A selection of T cell receptor beta chains follows, all from one sample in a study of CD8 T cells in ankylosing spondylitis. TCRdb processed the 5' RACE reads anew with MiXCR; each CDR3 protein has one entry. In the table there are fewer than 550,000 distinct CDR3 sequences, about 5% of which are singletons. The sample consisted of blood, either unsorted or a sorted T cell fraction (not recorded which). These receptor sequences come from a male donor with ankylosing spondylitis. Both conserved end residues are part of each CDR3. Each record gives: V gene, D gene, clone size, J gene, CDR3 DNA, CDR3 protein. The D gene is left open where the match is weak. Size is stated for part of the rows, as once, few or many counts, or as a class when the clone is expanded.

TRBV7-2	TRBD2	NA	TRBJ2-1	TGTGCCAGCAGCTTAAAGTCGGCGGGGGGTTACAATGAGCAGTTCTTC	CASSLKSAGGYNEQFF
TRBV4-3	NA	many	TRBJ1-1	TGCGCCAGCAGCCAAGAATTAGTTGCAGGGACGAACACTGAAGCTTTCTTT	CASSQELVAGTNTEAFF
TRBV4-3	NA	many	TRBJ2-2	TGCGCCAGCAGGGTGGGTGCGAACACCGGGGAGCTGTTTTTT	CASRVGANTGELFF
TRBV4-1	TRBD2	few	TRBJ2-1	TGCGCCAGCAGACCCACCGGGACTAGTAGGAATGAGCAGTTCTTC	CASRPTGTSRNEQFF
TRBV9	TRBD2	NA	TRBJ2-6	TGTGCCAGCAGCGTAAACCTCGGACTAGCGGGGATGTCTGGGGCCAACGTCCTGACTTTC	CASSVNLGLAGMSGANVLTF
TRBV5-1	NA	many	TRBJ1-3	TGCGCCAGCAGCTTTCAAGGGGGAAACACCACATATTTT	CASSFQGGNTTYF
TRBV29-1	NA	many	TRBJ2-2	TGCAGCGGCGGGTACTTAGGGGGGTCGAACACCGGGGAGCTGTTTTTT	CSGGYLGGSNTGELFF
TRBV24-1	NA	many	TRBJ2-5	TGTGCCACCAGTCCGGGTGGAGAGACCCAGTACTTC	CATSPGGETQYF
TRBV20-1	TRBD2	NA	TRBJ2-3	TGCAGTGCTAGGGGGATCTTAAGCGGGAGGGCCACAGATACGCAGTATTTT	CSARGILSGRATDTQYF
TRBV20-1	TRBD2	few	TRBJ2-3	TGCAGTGCCATAGGGACTAGCGGGGGGCAGGCAGATACGCAGTATTTT	CSAIGTSGGQADTQYF
TRBV10-3	TRBD2	many	TRBJ2-1	TGTGCCATCAGTGTAGGGGGACTAGCGGGGGGCAATGAGCAGTTCTTC	CAISVGGLAGGNEQFF
TRBV5-6	TRBD1	NA	TRBJ2-5	TGTGCCAGCAGCTCGACAGGGGGGGCTGAGACCCAGTACTTC	CASSSTGGAETQYF
TRBV7-2	NA	many	TRBJ1-2	TGTGCCAGCACAAGGGCGACGGGTGGCTACACCTTC	CASTRATGGYTF
TRBV6-5	TRBD2	many	TRBJ2-1	TGTGCCAGCAGTTACTGGTCCGGGACTAGCGGGATGGTGGGCAATGAGCAGTTCTTC	CASSYWSGTSGMVGNEQFF
TRBV4-3	NA	many	TRBJ2-5	TGCGCCAGCAGCCCCAGGCGAGGTCAAGAGACCCAGTACTTC	CASSPRRGQETQYF
TRBV6-1	TRBD1	many	TRBJ2-1	TGTGCCAGCTTGGTGGGACAGGGGATTTCCAGTGAGCAGTTCTTC	CASLVGQGISSEQFF
TRBV29-1	TRBD1	many	TRBJ1-2	TGCAGCGTTTTGACAGGGGCGGACTATGGCTACACCTTC	CSVLTGADYGYTF
TRBV29-1	TRBD1	many	TRBJ1-1	TGCAGCGGTAAACAGGGGGCCGTTGAAGCTTTCTTT	CSGKQGAVEAFF
TRBV5-1	NA	few	TRBJ2-5	TGCGCCAGCAGCTTGGTCGTGATAGGAGGGACCCAGTACTTC	CASSLVVIGGTQYF
TRBV20-1	TRBD1	many	TRBJ2-7	TGCAGTGCTAGCGGAGTTACGGGGCAGGGGGACTCCTACGAGCAGTACTTC	CSASGVTGQGDSYEQYF
TRBV15	NA	many	TRBJ1-5	TGTGCCACCAGCAGAGGGAAAGGGTCAAGCAATCAGCCCCAGCATTTT	CATSRGKGSSNQPQHF
TRBV6-5	NA	many	TRBJ2-7	TGTGCCAGCAGTTTAGAACAGGCATACTCCTACGAGCAGTACTTC	CASSLEQAYSYEQYF
TRBV27	NA	many	TRBJ2-2	TGTGCCAGCAGTTCCGGCGGAGGATACACCGGGGAGCTGTTTTTT	CASSSGGGYTGELFF
TRBV7-8	NA	many	TRBJ1-6	TGTGCCAGCAGTAGATGGTCCAATAATTCACCCCTCCACTTT	CASSRWSNNSPLHF
TRBV5-1	TRBD2	NA	TRBJ2-1	TGCGCCAGCAGCTTGGTAAGCAGCGGGGGGCTCAGCTCCTACAATGAGCAGTTCTTC	CASSLVSSGGLSSYNEQFF
TRBV5-1	NA	many	TRBJ2-5	TGCGCCAGCAGCTTGGCTTTTGGAGGGTTGGAGACCCAGTACTTC	CASSLAFGGLETQYF
TRBV28	NA	NA	TRBJ1-1	TGTGCCAGCAGTTGGGGTTACACTGAAGCTTTCTTT	CASSWGYTEAFF
TRBV11-2	NA	few	TRBJ2-1	TGTGCCAGCAGCCTAACAACTTGGCTGATCAGCTCCTACAATGAGCAGTTCTTC	CASSLTTWLISSYNEQFF
TRBV6-1	NA	many	TRBJ1-1	TGTGCCAGCAATGTACAGGGCTACTTGAACACTGAAGCTTTCTTT	CASNVQGYLNTEAFF
TRBV5-1	NA	many	TRBJ1-1	TGCGCCAGCAGCTTGGAGTTGGAGAACACTGAAGCTTTCTTT	CASSLELENTEAFF
TRBV3-1	NA	NA	TRBJ1-1	TGTGCCAGCAAGTATGGGGAATCTGAAGCTTTCTTT	CASKYGESEAFF
TRBV7-2	NA	many	TRBJ1-5	TGTGCCAGCAGCTTACTAATGGGCCAGCCCCAGCATTTT	CASSLLMGQPQHF
TRBV4-1	NA	many	TRBJ2-7	TGCGCCAGCAGCCAGGAGGGGCGACCCCTAGGCGAGCAGTACTTC	CASSQEGRPLGEQYF
TRBV7-2	NA	many	TRBJ1-1	TGTGCCAGCAGCGCAACGAGGGGGAACACTGAAGCTTTCTTT	CASSATRGNTEAFF
TRBV7-6	TRBD2	few	TRBJ2-7	TGTGCCAGCAGCGCCCTCCCCTCGGGGGGCTACGAGCAGTACTTC	CASSALPSGGYEQYF
TRBV7-6	NA	many	TRBJ1-2	TGTGCCAGCAGCTTAGCGACGGGCCTGTATGGCTACACCTTC	CASSLATGLYGYTF
TRBV3-1	TRBD2	many	TRBJ2-5	TGTGCCAGCAGCCAAGCGGGACTAACCCAAGAGACCCAGTACTTC	CASSQAGLTQETQYF
TRBV7-2	TRBD1	many	TRBJ1-5	TGTGCCAGCAGCTTAGTTGGGACAGGGCAACAGCCCCAGCATTTT	CASSLVGTGQQPQHF
TRBV20-1	NA	many	TRBJ2-5	TGCAGTGCTGGGGACCATAGGGGCCAGTACTTC	CSAGDHRGQYF